The 19 T cell receptor beta chains below all came from one sample that was sequenced in a study of vaccination effects on CD4 cells after COVID-19. The assay was immunoSEQ multiplex PCR, and TCRdb's table has in-frame clones only and misses some. The sample shows 27,000 or so clones, 72% of them seen only once. Which antigens these TCRs recognize remains unknown. Antigen-specific CD4+ T cell clonotypes were called by their expansion after viral peptide-pool culture in ViraFEST. Subsequent to ten to eleven days of culture, CD4+ T cells were isolated. Previously uninfected by SARS-CoV-2, the vaccine recipients also showed negative nucleocapsid antibodies. Sequencing used CD4+ T cells from PBMCs cultured with SARS-CoV-2 spike peptides, obtained before COVID-19 vaccination. Every receptor here comes from a human donor who received a COVID-19 vaccine.

This clone was counted once. The chain combines TRBV6-4 with TRBJ2-3; no clear D. From germline, CDR1 is MRHNA and CDR2 SNTAGT. The ends were cut back, 3 bases at V and 3 bases at J, with 10 bases in the middle. The CDR3 is 14 residues long. The CDR3 reads CASSDNSVTDTQYF. The CDR3 DNA reads as TGTGCCAGCAGTGATAATTCGGTAACAGATACGCAGTATTTT.

This clone was detected a few times. This rearrangement joins TRBV6-2 or TRBV6-3 to TRBJ2-3, with TRBD2 matching 15 bases. The germline CDR1 and CDR2 sequences are MNHEY and SVGEGT. The CDR3 runs 16 residues. J lost 5 bases, V lost 5 bases, and 5 bases had no gene match. The CDR3 loop is CASSKGLAGGKDTQYF. In nucleotides, the CDR3 is TGTGCCAGCAGTAAAGGACTAGCGGGGGGGAAAGATACGCAGTATTTT.

This rearrangement joins TRBV19 to TRBJ2-3, with D perhaps assigned TRBD1 or TRBD2 (5 bases each). Germline V gene data show CDR1 as LNHDA and CDR2 as SQIVND (reference sequence). The CDR3 has 16 amino acids. Trimming took 3 bases from V and 1 from J, leaving 14 bases between them. DNA of the CDR3: TGTGCCAGTAGTATCGGCACGGGGCTAGGCACAGATACGCAGTATTTT. The encoded protein is CASSIGTGLGTDTQYF.

The V call is TRBV2, the J call TRBJ1-1; D gene uncertain. This CDR3 region has 13 residues. In germline, CDR1 is SNHLY, CDR2 FYNNEI. The V end was cut by 7 bases, the J end by 0 bases, with 9 bases between. CDR3 nucleotides: TGTGCCAGCATTCGGAGTATGAACACTGAAGCTTTCTTT. This codes for CASIRSMNTEAFF.

A single count supports this clone. The chain recombines TRBV6-6 with TRBJ2-3; 11 positions match TRBD1. The CDR3 has 15 amino acids. Germline CDR1 reads MNHNY; CDR2 reads SVGAGI (reference sequence). V was clipped by 5 bases and J by 4 bases; unmatched bases: 5. The chain's CDR3 is CASSSQGQGADTQYF. The CDR3 DNA sequence: TGTGCCAGCAGTAGCCAGGGACAGGGGGCAGATACGCAGTATTTT.

The chain carries TRBV7-8 and TRBJ1-2; 7 positions agree with TRBD1. Germline-derived CDR1 and CDR2 are SGHVS and FQNEAQ. The CDR3 covers 14 residues. V lost 3 bases, J lost 5 bases, and 6 bases stayed unmatched. CDR3 coding DNA: TGTGCCAGCAGCTTGACAGGGAGGGAGTATGGCTACACCTTC. It yields the protein CASSLTGREYGYTF.

The V gene is TRBV7-9, the J gene TRBJ1-2; no reliable D call. This CDR3 region has 13 residues. Germline CDR1 and CDR2: SEHNR and FQNEAQ (reference sequence). Trimming stripped 6 bases from V and 8 bases from J, with 16 bases between. CDR3 sequence reads: CASSYDPLLGYTF. For the CDR3, the DNA is TGTGCCAGCAGTTACGACCCCCTACTGGGCTACACCTTC.

This chain links TRBV3-1 (or the pseudogene TRBV3-2) with TRBJ1-1, with 8 bases matching TRBD1. Germline V gene lookup returns CDR1 LGHDT and CDR2 YNNKEL (reference sequence). V was clipped by 5 bases and J by 1 base; unmatched bases: 3. This CDR3 is built from 14 residues. The CDR3 here is CASSKGTGNTEAFF. The CDR3 region has the DNA TGTGCCAGCAGCAAAGGGACAGGGAACACTGAAGCTTTCTTT.

This clone was seen just once. V usage is TRBV5-5 and J usage is TRBJ1-2; the match to TRBD1 covers 10 bases. From germline, CDR1 is SGHKS and CDR2 YYEKEE (reference sequence). There are 18 residues in the CDR3. V lost 2 bases to trimming and J lost 5 bases; unmatched junction nucleotides: 15. The CDR3 bases are TGTGCCAGCAGCTTATCCCGGGACAGGGGCTCAGGGGGATATGGCTACACCTTC. Its protein product is CASSLSRDRGSGGYGYTF.

The chain carries TRBV11-2 and TRBJ2-1, with 10 bases aligning to TRBD2. Trimming removed 5 bases from V and 12 bases from J; junction bases left unmatched: 10. The germline V gene has CDR1 SGHAT and CDR2 FQNNGV. This CDR3 region has 14 residues. This CDR3 is CASSLAGALGGQFF. CDR3 sequence (DNA): TGTGCCAGCAGCCTAGCGGGAGCCCTAGGCGGGCAGTTCTTC.

The gene calls are TRBV5-6 and TRBJ1-4; TRBD1 matches at 7 bases. CDR3 length: 15 amino acids. Germline CDR1 is SGHDT and CDR2 is YYEEEE. The V and J ends lost 0 bases and 5 bases, in that order; junction bases with no gene match: 4. The CDR3 spells CASSLVQGGNEKLFF. CDR3 nucleotides: TGTGCCAGCAGCTTGGTTCAGGGGGGAAATGAAAAACTGTTTTTT.

This sequence joins TRBV18 and TRBJ2-6, with 7 bases that match TRBD1. The CDR3 covers 16 residues. V dropped 2 bases and J dropped 1; count of bases not matched to a gene: 2. The germline gives CDR1 KGHSH, CDR2 LQKENI. CDR3 coding DNA: TGTGCCAGCTCACCAGACAGGGAATCTGGGGCCAACGTCCTGACTTTC. Translation: CASSPDRESGANVLTF.

The V call is TRBV10-3, the J call TRBJ2-3; D is possibly TRBD2 (7 bases). The V gene's germline CDR1 is ENHRY and CDR2 SYGVKD. This CDR3 contains 14 residues. V was clipped by 4 bases and J by 2 bases, with 10 bases between them. The DNA for the CDR3 is TGTGCCATCAGTGGAGGGGGGGCCACAGATACGCAGTATTTT. Translating it yields CAISGGGATDTQYF.

The V and J genes are TRBV9 and TRBJ2-3; TRBD2 matches at 7 bases. This CDR3 is built from 16 residues. Germline V gene data show CDR1 as SGDLS and CDR2 as YYNGEE. J gave up 3 bases and V 2 bases, and 9 bases lay outside the gene matches. DNA for the CDR3: TGTGCCAGCAGCGTCTCGAGCGGGATTGGTACAGATACGCAGTATTTT. Amino acids: CASSVSSGIGTDTQYF. Drawing the rest from reference TRBV9 and TRBJ2-3, the complete variable domain is DSGVTQTPKHLITATGQRVTLRCSPRSGDLSVYWYQQSLDQGLQFLIQYYNGEERAKGNILERFSAQQFPDLHSELNLSSLELGDSALYFCASSVSSGIGTDTQYFGPGTRLTVL.

The gene calls are TRBV2 and TRBJ2-7; 9 bases match TRBD1. Per the germline V gene, CDR1 is SNHLY and CDR2 is FYNNEI. Trimming cost V 7 bases and J 3 bases; bases outside gene matches: 7. This CDR3 spans 14 amino acids. CDR3 loop: CASTAGQGSYEQYF. DNA for the CDR3: TGTGCCAGCACCGCAGGACAGGGGAGCTACGAGCAGTACTTC.

This clone was seen a handful of times. This rearrangement joins TRBV2 to TRBJ1-3, with D unresolved. Germline V gene data show CDR1 as SNHLY and CDR2 as FYNNEI. The CDR3 runs to 15 residues. Trimming took off 2 bases at V and 7 bases at J, with 15 bases between the two ends. This CDR3 reads CASSERSLLANTIYF. The CDR3 bases are TGTGCCAGCAGTGAACGGAGTCTCCTGGCCAACACCATATATTTT. The complete variable domain, with remaining parts taken from reference TRBV2 and TRBJ1-3, reads EPEVTQTPSHQVTQMGQEVILRCVPISNHLYFYWYRQILGQKVEFLVSFYNNEISEKSEIFDDQFSVERPDGSNFTLKIRSTKLEDSAMYFCASSERSLLANTIYFGEGSWLTVV.

The CDR3 spells CASSPWGEETQYF. The CDR3 nucleotides read TGTGCCAGCAGCCCTTGGGGAGAAGAGACCCAGTACTTC. This rearrangement joins TRBV7-8 to TRBJ2-5, with D possibly TRBD2 on 5 matching bases. Per germline, CDR1 SGHVS and CDR2 FQNEAQ. V lost 5 bases, J lost 3 bases, and 10 bases lay in between. The CDR3 loop spans 13 amino acids.

This sequence joins TRBV6-1 and TRBJ1-1; D is uncertain. The germline gives CDR1 MNHNS, CDR2 SASEGT. The CDR3 totals 13 residues. Deletions cut 3 bases from V and 0 bases from J, with 5 bases between. The CDR3 DNA is TGTGCCAGCAGTGATGGGGTGAACACTGAAGCTTTCTTT. It translates to CASSDGVNTEAFF.

The chain carries TRBV5-1 and TRBJ2-5, with 8 bases that match TRBD2. This CDR3 has 15 amino acids. V lost 5 bases, J lost 3 bases, and 9 bases stayed unmatched. CDR1 is SGHRS, CDR2 YFSETQ, per germline. This chain's CDR3 is CASRAAGGPEETQYF. The CDR3 DNA follows: TGCGCCAGCAGGGCCGCGGGGGGCCCAGAAGAGACCCAGTACTTC. Looking up the rest from reference TRBV5-1 and TRBJ2-5 gives the full variable domain: KAGVTQTPRYLIKTRGQQVTLSCSPISGHRSVSWYQQTPGQGLQFLFEYFSETQRNKGNFPGRFSGRQFSNSRSEMNVSTLELGDSALYLCASRAAGGPEETQYFGPGTRLLVL.